The clone carrying this T cell receptor (beta chain) was detected many times. The data originate from a study of neurological immune-mediated disorders. V was shortened by 1 base and J by 6 bases, with 12 bases between the two germline ends. Germline-derived CDR1 and CDR2 are SGHAT and FQNNGV. The CDR3 totals 15 residues. Time point defined: technical triplicate 2. TCRdb processed the 5' RACE reads anew with MiXCR; each CDR3 protein has one entry. The sample carries about 59,000 distinct CDR3 sequences, around 24% recorded once. This chain connects TRBV11-2 to TRBJ2-2, with D hard to call. The receptor was derived from a man in his 60s with HTLV-1-associated myelopathy (HAM/TSP). Sequenced input: PBMCs. The DNA for the CDR3 is TGTGCCAGCAGCTTAGTGGCAATAGGCGCCGGGGAGCTGTTTTTT. It translates to CASSLVAIGAGELFF.